These 15 T cell receptor beta chains were all obtained from the same sample, sequenced in a study of blood T cell repertoires in COVID-19. Clones were sequenced by immunoSEQ multiplex PCR, and TCRdb holds only the in-frame ones, with some missing. The sample contains more than 85,000 clones, roughly 80% of which appear only once. The specimen was peripheral blood. These TCRs come from an elderly man with active or convalescent COVID-19.

The V and J genes are TRBV12-3 or TRBV12-4 and TRBJ2-3; D not certain. Trimming stripped 2 bases from V and 3 bases from J, with 6 bases between. The CDR3 sequence is 13 residues long. The CDR3 spells CASSLFMTDTQYF. The CDR3, as DNA: TGTGCCAGCAGTTTATTTATGACAGATACGCAGTATTTT.

The chain combines TRBV7-2 with TRBJ2-7; 11 bases are shared with TRBD1. CDR3 size: 15 residues. Germline trimming cut 4 bases from V and 4 bases from J; bases unmatched to any gene: 6. Germline V gives CDR1 SGHTA, CDR2 FQGNSA. CDR3 residues: CASSSRTGGDYEQYF. For the CDR3, the DNA is TGTGCCAGCAGCTCGAGGACAGGGGGCGATTACGAGCAGTACTTC.

This chain links TRBV7-8 with TRBJ1-1, with D perhaps TRBD1 (5 bases). Looked up from germline, CDR1 is SGHVS and CDR2 is FQNEAQ. This CDR3 has 15 residues. The V and J ends lost 1 base and 1 base respectively, with 10 bases between them. The CDR3 spells CASSLVAQENTEAFF. The CDR3 DNA sequence: TGTGCCAGCAGCTTAGTAGCACAGGAGAACACTGAAGCTTTCTTT.

The chain couples TRBV7-3 to TRBJ1-1; 9 nucleotides align to TRBD1. V shed 6 bases and J 4 bases; nucleotides not matched to a gene: 6. The CDR3 has 14 amino acids. Germline CDR1 reads SGHTA; CDR2 reads FQGTGA. The CDR3 nucleotides read TGTGCCAGCAGTCCTACAGGGGGCTTCACTGAAGCTTTCTTT. Translating gives CASSPTGGFTEAFF.

The gene calls are TRBV2 and TRBJ1-6; tentatively, D is TRBD1 (5 bases). The CDR3 has 14 amino acids. Germline lookup yields CDR1 SNHLY and CDR2 FYNNEI. The V gene lost 7 bases and the J gene lost 5 bases, with 12 bases spanning the gap. CDR3 DNA: TGTGCCAGCAAAGGGGCTGAGGATAATTCACCCCTCCACTTT. It is translated as CASKGAEDNSPLHF.

J is TRBJ2-3 and V is TRBV19, with 10 positions matching TRBD2. This CDR3 region has 18 residues. Trimming at V came to 7 bases and at J to 0 bases, leaving 13 bases not matched to a gene. Germline-derived CDR1 and CDR2 are LNHDA and SQIVND (reference sequence). The CDR3 sequence: CASTKRGGGPASTDTQYF. The CDR3 DNA follows: TGTGCCAGTACAAAGCGGGGGGGCGGTCCTGCCAGCACAGATACGCAGTATTTT.

V is TRBV4-1 and J is TRBJ1-4; D remains unclear. V was clipped by 5 bases and J by 3 bases, with 13 bases between them. The CDR3 runs to 15 residues. Germline CDR1 is MGHRA and CDR2 is YSYEKL. The CDR3 loop is CASSYPGRANEKLFF. CDR3 bases: TGCGCCAGCAGCTACCCGGGAAGGGCTAATGAAAAACTGTTTTTT.

Only one count was recorded for this clone. The rearrangement joins TRBV7-2 to TRBJ1-5, with D uncertain. Trimming cost V 2 bases and J 1 base, with 9 bases left between them. There are 15 residues in the CDR3. Germline loops: CDR1 SGHTA, CDR2 FQGNSA. The CDR3 protein is CASSLYGNSNQPQHF. DNA of the CDR3: TGTGCCAGCAGCTTATACGGTAACAGCAATCAGCCCCAGCATTTT.

The chain employs TRBV6-5 and TRBJ1-2, with a possible D match to TRBD1 (6 bases). CDR3 length: 15 residues. Germline-derived CDR1 and CDR2 are MNHEY and SVGAGI. The V end lost 0 bases, the J end lost 4 bases, and 12 bases lay between the germline ends. The CDR3 loop reads CASSYSGGGGYGYTF. The DNA of the CDR3 is TGTGCCAGCAGTTACTCGGGAGGGGGTGGCTATGGCTACACCTTC.

The chain carries TRBV9 and TRBJ2-3, with 8 bases that match TRBD2. The CDR3 is made up of 16 amino acids. Germline V CDR1 and CDR2: SGDLS, YYNGEE. The trim removed 0 bases at V and 2 bases at J, leaving 5 bases unmatched. The CDR3 sequence is CASSVESSGITDTQYF. For the CDR3, the DNA is TGTGCCAGCAGCGTAGAGAGTAGCGGGATCACAGATACGCAGTATTTT.

This clone was counted a few times. The V and J genes are TRBV30 and TRBJ2-7, with TRBD1 matching over 8 bases. CDR1 is GTSNPN, CDR2 SVGIG, per germline (reference sequence). The CDR3 has 13 amino acids. The junction had 2 bases not matched to a gene; V was cut back by 1 base and J by 3 bases. CDR3 amino acids: CAWSAGQGYEQYF. In DNA, the CDR3 is TGTGCCTGGAGTGCAGGACAGGGCTACGAGCAGTACTTC.

This clone has more than one count but fewer than ten. This rearrangement joins TRBV7-9 to TRBJ1-5; no reliable D call. Trimming stripped 3 bases from V and 4 bases from J, with 13 bases between. The germline V gene has CDR1 SEHNR and CDR2 FQNEAQ (reference sequence). CDR3 size: 15 residues. CDR3 region: CASSLGRLGNQPQHF. In nucleotides, the CDR3 is TGTGCCAGCAGCTTGGGGAGGCTGGGGAATCAGCCCCAGCATTTT.

The chain combines TRBV7-6 with TRBJ1-4; a possible D gene is TRBD1 (5 bases). The CDR3 has 15 residues. Per the germline V gene, CDR1 is SGHVS and CDR2 is FNYEAQ. Trimming took 2 bases from V and 2 from J, leaving 9 bases between them. CDR3 in amino acids: CASSLYGGTNEKLFF. The DNA of the CDR3 is TGTGCCAGCAGCTTATATGGGGGGACTAATGAAAAACTGTTTTTT.

This clone appeared a single time. J is TRBJ1-2 and V is TRBV2, with a weak D call TRBD1 (5 bases). Trimming stripped 2 bases from V and 8 bases from J, with 12 bases between. Per germline, CDR1 SNHLY and CDR2 FYNNEI. This CDR3 contains 13 residues. The CDR3 region is CASSEHGARGYTF. The CDR3, as DNA: TGTGCCAGCAGTGAACATGGGGCGCGAGGCTACACCTTC.

The chain carries TRBV19 and TRBJ2-5; 8 nucleotides align to TRBD1. Germline V gives CDR1 LNHDA, CDR2 SQIVND (reference sequence). Losses at the gene ends were 4 bases for V and 5 bases for J; bases not matched to a gene: 3. This CDR3 is 13 amino acids long. Written as DNA, the CDR3 is TGTGCCAGTAGTACAGGGGGCGGGGAGACCCAGTACTTC. Translated: CASSTGGGETQYF.